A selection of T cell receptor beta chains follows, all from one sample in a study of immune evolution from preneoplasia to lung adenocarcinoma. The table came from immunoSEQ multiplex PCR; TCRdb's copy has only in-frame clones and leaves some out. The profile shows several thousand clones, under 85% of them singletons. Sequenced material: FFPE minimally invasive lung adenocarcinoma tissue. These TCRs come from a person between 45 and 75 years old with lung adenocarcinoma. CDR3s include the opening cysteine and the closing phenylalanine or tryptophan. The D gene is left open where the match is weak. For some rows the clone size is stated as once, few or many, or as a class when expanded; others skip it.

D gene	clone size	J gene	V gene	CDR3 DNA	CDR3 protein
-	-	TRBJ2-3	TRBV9	TGTGCCAGCAGCGTAGCAGCGCGCACAGATACGCAGTATTTT	CASSVAARTDTQYF
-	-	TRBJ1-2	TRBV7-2	TGTGCCAGCACCAACCAGACACTTTCCTATGGCTACACCTTC	CASTNQTLSYGYTF
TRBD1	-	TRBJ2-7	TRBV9	TGTGCCAGCAGCGTAGCTACGGGACAGGGCGCTGAGCAGTACTTC	CASSVATGQGAEQYF
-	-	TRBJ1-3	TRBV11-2	TGTGCCAGCAGCTTAGATTTCGATAGTACTGGAAACACCATATATTTT	CASSLDFDSTGNTIYF
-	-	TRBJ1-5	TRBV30	TGTGCCTGGAGTCGGGGGATGGGCCAGCCCCAGCATTTT	CAWSRGMGQPQHF
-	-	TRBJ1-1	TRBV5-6	TGTGCCAGCAGCTTGGTCCTCATGAACACTGAAGCTTTCTTT	CASSLVLMNTEAFF
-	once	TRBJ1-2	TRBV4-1	TGCGCCAGCAGCCAAGGTCCCCCCGGGGGATTTAGTTACTCCGGTGGAGGCTACACCTTC	CASSQGPPGGFSYSGGGYTF
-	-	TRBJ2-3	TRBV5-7	TGTGCCAGCAGCTTGTCAGGTTTAATATTTTCAGATACGCAGTATTTT	CASSLSGLIFSDTQYF
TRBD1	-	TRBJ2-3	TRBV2	TGTGCCAGCTCGAGGGACAGTCTATTAGATACGCAGTATTTT	CASSRDSLLDTQYF
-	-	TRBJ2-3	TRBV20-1	TGCAGTACCCAACGGACAGATACGCAGTATTTT	CSTQRTDTQYF
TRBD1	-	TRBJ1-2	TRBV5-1	TGCGCCAGCAGCTTGGATCTGGGACAGACTAACTATGGCTACACCTTC	CASSLDLGQTNYGYTF
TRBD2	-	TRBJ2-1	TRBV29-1	TGCAGCGTTCGGGCGGGAGTAAACAGCGAGCAGTTCTTC	CSVRAGVNSEQFF
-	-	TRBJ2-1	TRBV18	TGTGCCAGCTCTCGGGGGCAGGGAGAGGATGAGCAGTTCTTC	CASSRGQGEDEQFF
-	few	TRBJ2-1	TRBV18	TGTGCCAGCTCGTATGGAGAGAACAATGAGCAGTTCTTC	CASSYGENNEQFF
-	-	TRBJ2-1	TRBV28	TGTGCCAGCAGGGGGATGGGTCCAGCCTTCAATGAGCAGTTCTTC	CASRGMGPAFNEQFF
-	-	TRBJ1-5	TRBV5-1	TGCGCCAGCAGCCTACGACAGCCGGTAGGCAATCAGCCCCAGCATTTT	CASSLRQPVGNQPQHF
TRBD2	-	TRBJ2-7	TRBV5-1	TGCGCCAGCAGCCCCCAGCTAGCGGGGGGGCGGGAGCAGTACTTC	CASSPQLAGGREQYF
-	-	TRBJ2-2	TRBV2	TGTGCCAGCAGTGCACGGACCACCGGGGAGCTGTTTTTT	CASSARTTGELFF
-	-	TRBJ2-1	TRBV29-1	TGCAGCGCCCGAGTGGGTGGTGAGCAGTTCTTC	CSARVGGEQFF
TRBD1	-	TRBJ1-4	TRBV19	TGTGCCAGTAGTACCCAGAGGGGGCTAAGAGGCAATGAAAAACTGTTTTTT	CASSTQRGLRGNEKLFF
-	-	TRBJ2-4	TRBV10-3	TGTGCCATCAGTGACAGGAAAAACATTCAGTACTTC	CAISDRKNIQYF
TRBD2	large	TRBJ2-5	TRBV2	TGTGCCAGCAGTGAAGACCGGGGGGTCGGCGAGACCCAGTACTTC	CASSEDRGVGETQYF
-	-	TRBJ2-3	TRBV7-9	TGTGCCAGCAGCTCCGGGTCAGTAGATACGCAGTATTTT	CASSSGSVDTQYF
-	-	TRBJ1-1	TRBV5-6	TGTGCCAGCAGCTTGTGGCAGGCCCCCGAAGCTTTCTTT	CASSLWQAPEAFF
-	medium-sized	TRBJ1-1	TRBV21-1	TGTGCCAGCAGCAAGACAGTGAGGGAGTCTATTGGGGGAGAAGCTTTCTTT	CASSKTVRESIGGEAFF
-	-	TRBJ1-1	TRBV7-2	TGTGCCAGCAGCTTAGTCAGGGGTGGGAACACTGAAGCTTTCTTT	CASSLVRGGNTEAFF
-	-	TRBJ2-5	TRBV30	TGTGCCGGAGGGTCTGCGGCGGTGGATGACACCCAGTACTTC	CAGGSAAVDDTQYF
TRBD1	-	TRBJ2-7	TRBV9	TGTGCCAGCAGCATAACGTGGACAGGGGACAGCGAGCAGTACTTC	CASSITWTGDSEQYF
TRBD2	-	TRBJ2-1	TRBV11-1	TGTGCCAGCAGCCTTTATCGTAGCGGGATTTCCTACAATGAGCAGTTCTTC	CASSLYRSGISYNEQFF
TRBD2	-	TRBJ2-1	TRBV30	TGTGCCTGGAGTAGCGGGGGGGTCGGGAATGAGCAGTTCTTC	CAWSSGGVGNEQFF
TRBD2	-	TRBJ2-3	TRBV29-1	TGCAGCGTTGAAGAGGGACTAGCATTAGATACGCAGTATTTT	CSVEEGLALDTQYF
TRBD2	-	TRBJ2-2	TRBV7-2	TGTGCCAGCAGCTTAGGACTAGCGGGGACCGGGGAGCTGTTTTTT	CASSLGLAGTGELFF
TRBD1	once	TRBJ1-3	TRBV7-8	TGTGCCAGCAGCGTACAGGGGGCGCTTGGAAACACCATATATTTT	CASSVQGALGNTIYF